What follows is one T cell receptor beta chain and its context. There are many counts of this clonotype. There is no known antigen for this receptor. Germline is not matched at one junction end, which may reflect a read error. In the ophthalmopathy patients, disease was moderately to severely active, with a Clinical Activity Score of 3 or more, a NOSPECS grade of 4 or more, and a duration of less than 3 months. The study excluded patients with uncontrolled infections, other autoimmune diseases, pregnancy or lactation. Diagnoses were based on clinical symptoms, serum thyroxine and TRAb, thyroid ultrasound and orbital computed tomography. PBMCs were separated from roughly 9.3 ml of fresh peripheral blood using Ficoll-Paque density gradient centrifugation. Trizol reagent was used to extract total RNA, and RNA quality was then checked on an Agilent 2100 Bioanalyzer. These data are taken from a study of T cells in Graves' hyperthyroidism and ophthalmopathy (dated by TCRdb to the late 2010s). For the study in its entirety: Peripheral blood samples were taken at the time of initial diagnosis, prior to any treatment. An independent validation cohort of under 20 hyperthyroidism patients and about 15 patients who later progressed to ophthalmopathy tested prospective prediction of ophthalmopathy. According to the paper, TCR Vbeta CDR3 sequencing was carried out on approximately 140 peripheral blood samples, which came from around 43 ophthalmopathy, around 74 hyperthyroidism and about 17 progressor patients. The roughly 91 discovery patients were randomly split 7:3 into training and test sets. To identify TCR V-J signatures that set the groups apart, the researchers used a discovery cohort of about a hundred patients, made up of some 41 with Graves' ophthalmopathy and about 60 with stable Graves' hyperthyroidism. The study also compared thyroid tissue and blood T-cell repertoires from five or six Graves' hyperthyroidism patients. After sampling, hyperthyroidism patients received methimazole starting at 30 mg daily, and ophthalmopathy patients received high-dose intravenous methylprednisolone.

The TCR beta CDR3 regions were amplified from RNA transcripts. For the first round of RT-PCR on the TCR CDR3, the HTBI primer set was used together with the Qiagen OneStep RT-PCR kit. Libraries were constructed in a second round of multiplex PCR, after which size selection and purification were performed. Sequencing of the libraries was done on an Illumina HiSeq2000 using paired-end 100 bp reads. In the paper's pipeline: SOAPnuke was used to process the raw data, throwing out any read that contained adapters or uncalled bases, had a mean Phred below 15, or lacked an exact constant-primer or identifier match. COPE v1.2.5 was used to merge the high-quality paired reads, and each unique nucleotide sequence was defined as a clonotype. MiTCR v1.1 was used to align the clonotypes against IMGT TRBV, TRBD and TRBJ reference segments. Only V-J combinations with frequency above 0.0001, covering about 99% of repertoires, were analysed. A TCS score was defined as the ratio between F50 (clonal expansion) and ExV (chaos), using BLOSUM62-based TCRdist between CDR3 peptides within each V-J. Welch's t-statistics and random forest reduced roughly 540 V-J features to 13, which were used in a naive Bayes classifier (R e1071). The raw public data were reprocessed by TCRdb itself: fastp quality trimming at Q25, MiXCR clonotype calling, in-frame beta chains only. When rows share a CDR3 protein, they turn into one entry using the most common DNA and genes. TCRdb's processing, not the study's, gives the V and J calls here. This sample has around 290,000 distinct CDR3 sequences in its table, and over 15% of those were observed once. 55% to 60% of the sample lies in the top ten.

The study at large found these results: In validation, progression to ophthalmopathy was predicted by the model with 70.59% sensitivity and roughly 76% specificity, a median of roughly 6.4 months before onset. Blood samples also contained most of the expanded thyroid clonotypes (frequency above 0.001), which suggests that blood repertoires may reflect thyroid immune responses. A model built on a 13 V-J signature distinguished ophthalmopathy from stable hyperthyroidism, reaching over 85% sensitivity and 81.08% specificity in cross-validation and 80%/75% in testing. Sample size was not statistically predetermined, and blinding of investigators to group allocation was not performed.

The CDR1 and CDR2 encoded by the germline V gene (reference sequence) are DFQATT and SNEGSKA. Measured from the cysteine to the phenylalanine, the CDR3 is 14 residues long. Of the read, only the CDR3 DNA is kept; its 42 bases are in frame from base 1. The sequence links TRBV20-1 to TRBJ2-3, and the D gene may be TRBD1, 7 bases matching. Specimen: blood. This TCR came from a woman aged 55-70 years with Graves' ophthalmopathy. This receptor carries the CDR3 CSARDGGGTDTQYF. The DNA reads TGCAGTGCTAGAGACGGAGGGGGCACGGATACGCAGTATTTT.